The T cell receptor beta chain under discussion was sequenced for a study of cytotoxic CD8 clonotypes in ibrutinib-treated CLL (dated by TCRdb to about 2021). With respect to the entire study: The cohort was composed of roughly ten relapsed/refractory and about 15 treatment-naive patients; IGHV unmutated status was identified in 17 patients. Partial responses were observed in some 24 patients and complete responses in 2; after a median follow-up of around 68 months, remission was maintained in around 14 patients and progression was observed in 12. Samples at response were collected after a median of approximately twelve months of treatment, with a range of roughly 6 to 36 months. Samples averaged roughly 260,000 productive templates and 90,000 to 95,000 productive rearrangements. Of the approximately 86 participants in the trial, roughly 26 had longitudinal samples available. Cryopreserved peripheral blood mononuclear cells were collected before treatment, at response, and at either disease progression or sustained remission. Patients were still on ibrutinib when every remission and progressive disease sample was collected. Beyond this particular receptor, the publication reports: Baseline clonality was found to be higher than that of age-matched healthy donors and was strongly correlated with circulating CD8+ T-cell counts. Public clonotypes were rare and either contracted or stayed stable during treatment, and the rise in clonality at ibrutinib response reflected the expansion of private clonotypes. An increase in clonality was observed at ibrutinib response, with clonality remaining stable during sustained remission and falling back toward baseline at progression. Lymph node repertoires were not examined, and the timing of sampling was not matched between patients in sustained remission and those whose disease progressed.

As concerns this clone: This receptor's antigen is unknown. No base-level quality is on record; no much larger clone is a single base apart.

A MiSeq instrument was used for deep resolution sequencing, which targeted depths ranging from 1 in 1 million up to 1 in 200,000 T cells, with coverage averaging 10x for each clonotype. The immunoSEQ hsTCRB Kit was used to generate the TCR beta libraries. Concerning the study's data processing: The data were analyzed with ImmunoSEQ Analyzer and ImmunoSEQ Data Assistant, and V, D and J gene assignments followed IMGT definitions. Clonality, which ranges from 0 to 1, was calculated by subtracting the normalized Shannon entropy of productive rearrangement frequencies from one. Only overrepresented clonotypes making up at least 0.05% of the repertoire of each patient were included in the public clonotype analysis. Repertoires from 10 to 15 age-matched healthy donors in immuneACCESS were used as clonality controls. The table was pulled from immuneACCESS by TCRdb, which kept in-frame rearrangements only. Such tables lose some clones; where checked, under half of the loss comes from unresolved V genes, and the rest has no known cause. That table is the source of V, J and clone size, and D and trimming were worked out from the DNA. This sample lists 150,000 or so clones; roughly 77% were detected once. In total, the top ten clones hold roughly 2% of the sample.

According to the study, the label for this sample's time point signals: approximately eleven months on ibrutinib. For TCR beta library preparation, about 2 micrograms of genomic DNA was extracted from cryopreserved PBMCs. Longitudinal blood samples from CLL patients receiving ibrutinib monotherapy were subjected to high-throughput TCR beta sequencing. Patients were enrolled in a phase 2 open-label single-center ibrutinib monotherapy trial. CDR1 SGHNT and CDR2 YYREEE are derived from the germline V gene (reference sequence). V trim: 5 bases; J trim: 1 base; unmatched bases: 6. The CDR3 spans 15 residues, from the cysteine through the phenylalanine. Only the CDR3 part of the read is kept: 45 bases, read in frame from the first base.

The TCR originated in a human donor with chronic lymphocytic leukemia. The input for sequencing was PBMCs, taken after 12 months of ibrutinib treatment. The rearranged segments are TRBV5-4 and TRBJ2-3; 8 middle bases align to TRBD1. The nucleotide sequence reads TGTGCCAGCAGTCTTGGGGGACAGGGCACAGATACGCAGTATTTT. Its protein product is CASSLGGQGTDTQYF.